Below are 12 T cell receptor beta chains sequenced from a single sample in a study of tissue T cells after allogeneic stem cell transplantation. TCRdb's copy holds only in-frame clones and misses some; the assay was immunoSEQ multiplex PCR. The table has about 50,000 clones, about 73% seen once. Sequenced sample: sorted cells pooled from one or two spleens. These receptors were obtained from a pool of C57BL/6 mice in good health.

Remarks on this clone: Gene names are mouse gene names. The part of the CDR3 DNA that was read is TGTGGTGCTAGGGCTGGAAACACCTTGTAC. Its translation is CGARAGNTLY. The whole CDR3 reads CGARAGNTLYF. This sequence joins TRBV20 and TRBJ2-4, with D uncertain. The read stops 1 residue short of the end of the CDR3; the missing end is completed from the germline J gene. Looked up from germline, CDR1 is GFQATS and CDR2 is STVNSAI. The V end was cut by 1 base, the J end by 5 bases, with 4 bases between. The CDR3 length is 11 residues.

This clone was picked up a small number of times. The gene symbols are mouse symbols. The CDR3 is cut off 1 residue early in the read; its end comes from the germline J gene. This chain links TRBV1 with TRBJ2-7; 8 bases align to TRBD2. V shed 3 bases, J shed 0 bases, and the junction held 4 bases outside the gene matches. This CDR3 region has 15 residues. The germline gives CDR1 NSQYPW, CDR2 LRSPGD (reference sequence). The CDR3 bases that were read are TGCACCTGCAGTGCGGGACTGGTAAGCTCCTATGAACAGTAC. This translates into CTCSAGLVSSYEQY. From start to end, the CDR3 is CTCSAGLVSSYEQYF.

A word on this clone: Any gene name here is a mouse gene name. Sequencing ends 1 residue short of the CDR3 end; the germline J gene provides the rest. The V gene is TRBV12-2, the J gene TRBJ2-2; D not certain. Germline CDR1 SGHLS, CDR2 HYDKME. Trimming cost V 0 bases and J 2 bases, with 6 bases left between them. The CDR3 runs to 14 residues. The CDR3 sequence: CASSLGFNTGQLYF. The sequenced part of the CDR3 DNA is TGTGCCAGCTCTCTCGGGTTCAACACCGGGCAGCTCTAC.

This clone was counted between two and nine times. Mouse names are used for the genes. Incomplete CDR3 DNA: TGTGCAAGCAGCTTAGGCGGACAGGGGAACGAAAGATTATTT. Encoded protein: CASSLGGQGNERLF. The entire CDR3 reads CASSLGGQGNERLFF. The V and J genes are TRBV16 and TRBJ1-4; 9 bases map to TRBD1. The read gets to within 1 residue of the CDR3 end, and the germline J gene fills in the rest. The CDR3 extends over 15 amino acids. The ends lost 1 base at V and 5 bases at J; junction bases unmatched: 2. Germline CDR1 SGHSA, CDR2 FRNQAP.

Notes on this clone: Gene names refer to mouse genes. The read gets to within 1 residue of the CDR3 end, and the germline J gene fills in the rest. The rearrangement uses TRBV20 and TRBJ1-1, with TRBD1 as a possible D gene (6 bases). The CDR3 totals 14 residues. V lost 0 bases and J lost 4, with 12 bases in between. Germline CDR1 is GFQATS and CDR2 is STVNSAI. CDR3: CGARDQGRSTEVFF. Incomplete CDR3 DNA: TGTGGTGCTAGGGATCAGGGGAGGAGCACAGAAGTCTTC.

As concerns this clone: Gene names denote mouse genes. The chain's CDR3 is CASSSGRGQNTLYF. The CDR3 bases that were read are TGTGCCAGCAGCTCCGGGAGGGGTCAAAACACCTTGTAC. The rearrangement uses TRBV3 and TRBJ2-4; D is uncertain. The CDR3 end lies 1 residue beyond the end of the read and is filled in from the germline J gene. This CDR3 contains 14 residues. CDR1 is SNHLY and CDR2 is FYNGKV in the germline V gene (reference sequence). The V gene lost 4 bases and the J gene lost 1 base, with 9 bases spanning the gap.

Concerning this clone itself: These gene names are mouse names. The part of the CDR3 DNA that was read is TGTGCCAGCAGTCTGGGCACCCAGGCTCCGCTT. Amino acids: CASSLGTQAPL. The full CDR3 sequence reads CASSLGTQAPLF. The chain links TRBV26 to TRBJ1-5; no clear D gene. Read sequence stops 1 residue before the CDR3 end, and the germline J gene provides the missing end. Per the germline V gene, CDR1 is KGHPV and CDR2 is FQNQEV (reference sequence). The CDR3 is 12 residues long. Between the trimmed V and J ends, which lost 2 bases and 6 bases, there was a span of 5 bases.

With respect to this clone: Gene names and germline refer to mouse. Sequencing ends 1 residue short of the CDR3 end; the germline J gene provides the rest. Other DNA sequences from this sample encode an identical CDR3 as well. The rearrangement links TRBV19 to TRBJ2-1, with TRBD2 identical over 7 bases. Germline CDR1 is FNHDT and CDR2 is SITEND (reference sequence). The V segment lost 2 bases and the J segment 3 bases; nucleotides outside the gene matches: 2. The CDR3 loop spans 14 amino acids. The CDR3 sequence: CASSMGGGYAEQFF. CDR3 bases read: TGTGCCAGCAGTATGGGGGGGGGCTATGCTGAGCAGTTC.

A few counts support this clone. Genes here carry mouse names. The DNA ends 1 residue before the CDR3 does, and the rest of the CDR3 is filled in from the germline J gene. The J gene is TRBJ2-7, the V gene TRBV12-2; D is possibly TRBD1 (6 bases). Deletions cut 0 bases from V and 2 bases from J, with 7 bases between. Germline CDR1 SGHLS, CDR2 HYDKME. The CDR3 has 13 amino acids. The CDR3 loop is CASSLAGAYEQYF. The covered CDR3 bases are TGTGCCAGCTCTCTCGCAGGGGCCTATGAACAGTAC. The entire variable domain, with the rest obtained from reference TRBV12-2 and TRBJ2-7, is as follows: NSGVVQSPRYIIKGKGERSILKCIPISGHLSVAWYQQTQGQELKFFIQHYDKMERDKGNLPSRFSVQQFDDYHSEMNMSALELEDSAVYFCASSLAGAYEQYFGPGTRLTVL.

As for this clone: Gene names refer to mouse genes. The CDR3 is CASSDASRGGEQYF. CDR3 bases read: TGTGCCAGCAGTGATGCCTCCAGGGGTGGGGAACAGTAC. The chain employs TRBV13-3 and TRBJ2-7; a possible D gene is TRBD1 (6 bases). The missing CDR3 end, 1 residue past where the read stops, is filled in from the germline J gene. The CDR3 is made up of 14 amino acids. Trimming took off 0 bases at V and 7 bases at J, with 14 bases between the two ends. Germline V CDR1 and CDR2: NNHDY, SYVADS.

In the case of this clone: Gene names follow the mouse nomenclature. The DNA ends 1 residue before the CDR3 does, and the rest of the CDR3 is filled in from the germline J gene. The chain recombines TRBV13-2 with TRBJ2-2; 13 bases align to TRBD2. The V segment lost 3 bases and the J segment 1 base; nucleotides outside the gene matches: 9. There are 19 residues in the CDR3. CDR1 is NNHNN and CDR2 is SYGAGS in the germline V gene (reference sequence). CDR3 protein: CASGVLSGTGGVNTGQLYF. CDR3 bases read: TGTGCCAGCGGTGTCCTCTCCGGGACTGGGGGGGTAAACACCGGGCAGCTCTAC.

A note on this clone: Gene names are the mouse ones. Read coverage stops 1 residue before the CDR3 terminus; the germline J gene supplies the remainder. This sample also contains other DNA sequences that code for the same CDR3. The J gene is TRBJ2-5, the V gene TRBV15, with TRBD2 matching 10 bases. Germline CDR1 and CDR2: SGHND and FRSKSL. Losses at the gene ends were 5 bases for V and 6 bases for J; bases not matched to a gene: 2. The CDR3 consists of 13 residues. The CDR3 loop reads CASSLGGPDTQYF. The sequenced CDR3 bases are TGTGCCAGCAGTCTGGGGGGGCCGGACACCCAGTAC.